This note documents a single TCR beta chain sequence. Its antigen is unknown. This CDR3 has 14 residues. Constant-segment primers were used for 5'RACE, and the resulting TCR alpha and TCR beta cDNA libraries carried sample barcodes and UMIs. TCRdb independently ran MiXCR on the 5' RACE reads; one entry per CDR3 protein. The profile shows some 210,000 distinct CDR3 sequences, more than 25% of them singletons. This entry comes from a study of T-cell memory formation after mild COVID-19. Across the study: TCR clustering was largely donor specific.

Study-level points and caveats: Whether day 37 second-wave clones are SARS-CoV-2-specific was not confirmed. Researchers found some responding clones in pre-infection memory, a sign that cross-reactive memory joined.

This clonotype originated in an adult woman who had mild COVID-19 (a few samples of this study predate the infection). Cell type and time point are not known. The V gene is TRBV21-1, the J gene TRBJ2-5. TRBV21-1 is a known pseudogene. The source material was PBMCs or a T cell subset sorted from them (not recorded which). CDR3 sequence: CASSKGQNQETQYF. In nucleotides, the CDR3 is TGTGCCAGCAGCAAAGGTCAGAACCAAGAGACCCAGTACTTC.